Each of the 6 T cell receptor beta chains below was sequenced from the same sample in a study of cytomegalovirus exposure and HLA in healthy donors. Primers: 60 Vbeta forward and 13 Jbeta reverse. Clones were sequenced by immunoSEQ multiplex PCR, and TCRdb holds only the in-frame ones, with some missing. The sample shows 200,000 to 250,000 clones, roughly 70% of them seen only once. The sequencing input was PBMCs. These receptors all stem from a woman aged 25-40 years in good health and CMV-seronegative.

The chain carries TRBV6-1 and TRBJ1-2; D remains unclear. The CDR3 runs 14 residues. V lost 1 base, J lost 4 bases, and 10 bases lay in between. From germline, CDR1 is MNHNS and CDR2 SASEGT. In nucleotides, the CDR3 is TGTGCCAGCAGTGAAGGCAGGTCGTTCTATGGCTACACCTTC. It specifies CASSEGRSFYGYTF.

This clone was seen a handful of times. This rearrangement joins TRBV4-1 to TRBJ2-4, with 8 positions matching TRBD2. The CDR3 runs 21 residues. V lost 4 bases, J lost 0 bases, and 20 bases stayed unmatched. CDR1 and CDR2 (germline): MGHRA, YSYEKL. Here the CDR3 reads CASSPSSGTRSDEVAKNIQYF. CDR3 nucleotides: TGCGCCAGCAGCCCCAGTTCCGGGACTAGAAGTGATGAAGTAGCCAAAAACATTCAGTACTTC.

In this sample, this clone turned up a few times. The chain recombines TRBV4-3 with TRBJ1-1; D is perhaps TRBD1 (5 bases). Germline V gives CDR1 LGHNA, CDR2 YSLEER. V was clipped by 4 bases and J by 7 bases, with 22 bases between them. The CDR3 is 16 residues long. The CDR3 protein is CASSLTMGLLQGEAFF. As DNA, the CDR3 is TGCGCCAGCAGCCTTACAATGGGACTCTTACAAGGTGAAGCTTTCTTT.

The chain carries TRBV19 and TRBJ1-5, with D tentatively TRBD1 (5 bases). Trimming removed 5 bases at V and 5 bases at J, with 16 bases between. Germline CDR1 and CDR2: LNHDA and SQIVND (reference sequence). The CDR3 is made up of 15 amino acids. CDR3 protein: CASSLPRGRDQPQHF. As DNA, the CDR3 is TGTGCCAGTAGTCTCCCTCGGGGGAGAGATCAGCCCCAGCATTTT.

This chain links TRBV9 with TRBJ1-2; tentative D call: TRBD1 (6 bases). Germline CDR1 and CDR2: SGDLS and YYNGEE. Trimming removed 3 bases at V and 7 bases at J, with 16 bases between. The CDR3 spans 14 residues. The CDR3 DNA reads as TGTGCCAGCAGCGCACCTCAGGGGAACAGTGGCTACACCTTC. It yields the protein CASSAPQGNSGYTF.

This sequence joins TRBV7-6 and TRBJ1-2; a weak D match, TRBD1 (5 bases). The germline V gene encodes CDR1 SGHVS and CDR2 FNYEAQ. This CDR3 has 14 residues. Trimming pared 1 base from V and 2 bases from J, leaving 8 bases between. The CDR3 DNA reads TGTGCCAGCAGCTTAGAGTCAGGGAACTATGGCTACACCTTC. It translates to CASSLESGNYGYTF.